This T cell receptor (beta chain) was profiled in a study of blood T cell repertoires in COVID-19. Study information: Nucleic acid was either cDNA or gDNA, and it came from T cells, B-cell-depleted T cells, or PBMCs.

The CDR3 runs to 13 residues. After removal of 4 bases from V and 6 bases from J, the junction contained 2 bases not matched to a gene. CDR1 is SGHTA and CDR2 is FQGNSA in the germline V gene. TCRdb keeps only in-frame clones here, not all; method: immunoSEQ multiplex PCR. The repertoire has roughly 290,000 clones, roughly nine tenths of them found once; the top ten carry 5.5% to 7%. A remark on this clone: Other DNA sequences in the sample encode the same CDR3.

Each recovered donor of Cohort 3 presented with two negative PCRs, clearance, or symptom resolution. Sequencing was carried out using PBMCs or T cells enriched from blood (not recorded which). This clonotype originated in a woman in her thirties or forties who had recovered from COVID-19. The chain uses TRBV7-2 and TRBJ1-2; 10 nucleotides line up with TRBD1. The CDR3: CASSSGQGNGYTF. The CDR3 DNA reads TGTGCCAGCAGCTCGGGACAGGGGAATGGCTACACCTTC.